The clone carrying this T cell receptor beta chain was seen more than once but under ten times. These data belong to a study of T cells in Graves' hyperthyroidism and ophthalmopathy. The CDR3 is made up of 16 amino acids. Germline V gene lookup returns CDR1 MNHEY and CDR2 SVGAGI. Germline trimming cut 4 bases from V and 2 bases from J; bases unmatched to any gene: 7. RNA transcripts served as the template for amplifying TCR beta CDR3 regions. A set of HTBI primers served as the primers for a first-round RT-PCR of the TCR CDR3. From the multiplex PCR reads, TCRdb called clonotypes with MiXCR, one entry per CDR3 protein. The sample includes a few hundred thousand distinct CDR3 sequences, more than 12% seen only once; the top ten take about 31%.

The receptor's source is a woman between 25 and 40 years old with Graves' hyperthyroidism. Sequencing used blood. The chain links TRBV6-5 to TRBJ2-2, with TRBD2 identical over 7 bases. The CDR3 loop is CASSFVLATNTGELFF. CDR3 sequence (DNA): TGTGCCAGCAGTTTTGTACTAGCGACAAACACCGGGGAGCTGTTTTTT.